A single sample is the source of the 27 T cell receptor beta chains below, sequenced in a study of B cell selection in AIRE deficiency. The protocol was immunoSEQ multiplex PCR, while the TCRdb copy is restricted to in-frame clones and leaves out a portion. The repertoire holds roughly 23,000 clones, nearly 95% seen once, with 1.4% in the top ten. Regulatory T cells were sorted as CD4+CD25hiCD127low/negative. Sequences were obtained from CD4+CD25+ Tregs sorted from PBMCs. The receptors were gathered from a human donor in good health.

V usage is TRBV5-4 and J usage is TRBJ2-1, with 10 bases identical to TRBD2. With 1 base clipped from V and 10 bases from J, the junction kept 5 bases outside the gene matches. The CDR3 has 14 residues. The germline CDR1 and CDR2 sequences are SGHNT and YYREEE (reference sequence). For the CDR3, the DNA is TGTGCCAGCAGCTTGAGCGGGAGGGCCTCGGAGCAGTTCTTC. It yields the protein CASSLSGRASEQFF. The full variable domain, in which reference TRBV5-4 and TRBJ2-1 provide the parts outside the CDR3, is ETGVTQSPTHLIKTRGQQVTLRCSSQSGHNTVSWYQQALGQGPQFIFQYYREEENGRGNFPPRFSGLQFPNYSSELNVNALELDDSALYLCASSLSGRASEQFFGPGTRLTVL.

The gene calls are TRBV11-3 and TRBJ2-1; TRBD2 matches 13 bases. The junction had 4 bases not matched to a gene; V was cut back by 5 bases and J by 6 bases. This CDR3 comprises 15 residues. The germline gives CDR1 SGHNT, CDR2 YENEEA. CDR3 loop: CASSPRLAGGNEQFF. In DNA, the CDR3 is TGTGCCAGCAGCCCAAGACTAGCGGGGGGCAATGAGCAGTTCTTC. Together with reference TRBV11-3 and TRBJ2-1, the CDR3 gives the full variable domain: EAGVVQSPRYKIIEKKQPVAFWCNPISGHNTLYWYLQNLGQGPELLIRYENEEAVDDSQLPKDRFSAERLKGVDSTLKIQPAELGDSAVYLCASSPRLAGGNEQFFGPGTRLTVL.

The chain employs TRBV5-5 and TRBJ2-1; 7 bases are shared with TRBD2. Germline lookup yields CDR1 SGHKS and CDR2 YYEKEE (reference sequence). The CDR3 contains 12 residues. Germline trimming cut 7 bases from V and 8 bases from J; bases unmatched to any gene: 6. CDR3 residues: CASGAGDDEQFF. For the CDR3, the DNA is TGTGCCAGCGGGGCGGGGGACGATGAGCAGTTCTTC.

The chain has TRBV9 and TRBJ2-3; D uncertain. Germline V CDR1 and CDR2: SGDLS, YYNGEE. CDR3 length equals 13 residues. The V and J ends lost 4 bases and 0 bases respectively, with 6 bases between them. The CDR3 nucleotides read TGTGCCAGCAGCCCCCTCAGCACAGATACGCAGTATTTT. Encoded protein: CASSPLSTDTQYF.

This clone has a single count. The V and J genes are TRBV2 and TRBJ1-3; 7 bases match TRBD1. CDR1 is SNHLY and CDR2 is FYNNEI in the germline V gene. The CDR3 is 15 residues long. J gave up 3 bases and V 6 bases, and 8 bases lay outside the gene matches. The CDR3 nucleotides are TGTGCCAGCAGAGTACAGGGGAGGGGTGGAAACACCATATATTTT. It is translated as CASRVQGRGGNTIYF.

The rearrangement links TRBV6-5 to TRBJ2-7, with 8 bases aligning to TRBD1. Germline CDR1 MNHEY, CDR2 SVGAGI. The trim removed 7 bases at V and 2 bases at J, leaving 4 bases unmatched. The CDR3 is 13 amino acids. CDR3 amino acids: CASTMTGAYEQYF. Written as DNA, the CDR3 is TGTGCCAGCACTATGACAGGGGCCTACGAGCAGTACTTC.

This clone has a single count. The chain recombines TRBV5-6 with TRBJ1-5; D unclear. The V gene's germline CDR1 is SGHDT and CDR2 YYEEEE. The CDR3 contains 14 residues. Trimming left V 0 bases short and J 7 bases short, with 11 bases between. CDR3 nucleotide sequence: TGTGCCAGCAGCTTGGGGGGTGGCGGACAGCCCCAGCATTTT. It translates to CASSLGGGGQPQHF.

This clone came up once. The chain has TRBV19 and TRBJ1-1; 7 bases are a match to TRBD1. The length of the CDR3 is 16 residues. The germline gives CDR1 LNHDA, CDR2 SQIVND (reference sequence). J was trimmed by 11 bases and V by 3 bases; bases with no gene match: 18. CDR3 in amino acids: CASSIRTGNIITNAFF. CDR3 DNA sequence: TGTGCCAGTAGTATTCGGACAGGCAATATTATAACGAACGCTTTCTTT.

The CDR3 protein is CASSETGQGLETQYF. In DNA, the CDR3 is TGTGCCAGCAGTGAAACAGGACAGGGTTTGGAGACCCAGTACTTC. The gene calls are TRBV6-1 and TRBJ2-5; 8 bases map to TRBD1. V gave up 2 bases and J gave up 5 bases; unmatched junction bases: 7. Germline CDR1 reads MNHNS; CDR2 reads SASEGT. The CDR3 is 15 amino acids.

The V and J genes are TRBV5-4 and TRBJ2-7; the match to TRBD1 covers 7 bases. The junction had 7 bases not matched to a gene; V was cut back by 0 bases and J by 7 bases. The germline CDR1 and CDR2 sequences are SGHNT and YYREEE (reference sequence). The CDR3 spans 14 residues. The CDR3 here is CASSLGQGDIEQYF. In DNA, the CDR3 is TGTGCCAGCAGCTTGGGACAGGGTGACATAGAGCAGTACTTC.

J is TRBJ2-2 and V is TRBV9, with D possibly matching TRBD2 (5 bases). The germline V and J ends were trimmed by 2 bases and 7 bases, with 12 bases remaining between them. In germline, CDR1 is SGDLS, CDR2 YYNGEE. The CDR3 has 14 amino acids. This CDR3 is CASSVRSGYGELFF. Here the CDR3 DNA reads TGTGCCAGCAGCGTCCGGTCGGGATACGGGGAGCTGTTTTTT. Filled out from reference TRBV9 and TRBJ2-2, the complete variable domain reads DSGVTQTPKHLITATGQRVTLRCSPRSGDLSVYWYQQSLDQGLQFLIQYYNGEERAKGNILERFSAQQFPDLHSELNLSSLELGDSALYFCASSVRSGYGELFFGEGSRLTVL.

J is TRBJ1-2 and V is TRBV5-1; 10 bases fit TRBD1. Losses at the gene ends were 3 bases for V and 4 bases for J; bases not matched to a gene: 3. Germline V gene lookup returns CDR1 SGHRS and CDR2 YFSETQ. This CDR3 has 14 residues. The CDR3 DNA is TGCGCCAGCAGCTCGGGACAGGGGCCCTATGGCTACACCTTC. The encoded protein is CASSSGQGPYGYTF. The entire variable domain, with the rest obtained from reference TRBV5-1 and TRBJ1-2, is as follows: KAGVTQTPRYLIKTRGQQVTLSCSPISGHRSVSWYQQTPGQGLQFLFEYFSETQRNKGNFPGRFSGRQFSNSRSEMNVSTLELGDSALYLCASSSGQGPYGYTFGSGTRLTVV.

The J gene is TRBJ2-2, the V gene TRBV6-5; D might be TRBD2 (6 bases). Germline CDR1 MNHEY, CDR2 SVGAGI. V shed 6 bases and J shed 6 bases, with 11 bases lying between them. This CDR3 is 13 amino acids long. CDR3 loop: CASSRDWAGELFF. In nucleotides, the CDR3 is TGTGCCAGCAGCCGGGACTGGGCCGGGGAGCTGTTTTTT.

As regards this clone: Sequence at one end of the junction differs from germline and may be a read error. V usage is TRBV5-1 and J usage is TRBJ1-2, with 8 bases identical to TRBD1. The CDR3 runs to 14 residues. From germline, CDR1 is SGHRS and CDR2 YFSETQ. CDR3 in amino acids: CASSTLTGAGGYIF. The CDR3 DNA follows: TGCGCCAGCAGCACACTGACAGGGGCAGGCGGCTACATCTTC. The full variable domain, in which reference TRBV5-1 and TRBJ1-2 provide the parts outside the CDR3, is KAGVTQTPRYLIKTRGQQVTLSCSPISGHRSVSWYQQTPGQGLQFLFEYFSETQRNKGNFPGRFSGRQFSNSRSEMNVSTLELGDSALYLCASSTLTGAGGYIFGSGTRLTVV.

This chain links TRBV5-1 with TRBJ2-5, with 9 nucleotides matching TRBD2. The CDR3 runs 15 residues. The V gene end was trimmed by 4 bases and the J gene end by 4 bases; junction bases not matched to a gene: 8. Germline-derived CDR1 and CDR2 are SGHRS and YFSETQ. As DNA, the CDR3 is TGCGCCAGCAGCGGGGGACTAGCAAGGGGAGAGACCCAGTACTTC. As protein: CASSGGLARGETQYF.

The chain has TRBV29-1 and TRBJ2-3; 9 bases match TRBD2. Germline-derived CDR1 and CDR2 are SQVTM and ANQGSEA. Losses at the gene ends were 5 bases for V and 0 bases for J; bases not matched to a gene: 3. The CDR3 is 14 amino acids. CDR3 loop: CSVRAGGSTDTQYF. CDR3 nucleotides: TGCAGCGTTCGAGCGGGAGGTAGCACAGATACGCAGTATTTT.

The chain is built from TRBV6-5 and TRBJ2-5, with no clear D. This CDR3 is built from 14 residues. Trimming left V 0 bases short and J 4 bases short, with 9 bases between. The V gene's germline CDR1 is MNHEY and CDR2 SVGAGI. The CDR3 nucleotides are TGTGCCAGCAGTTACTCGATCGTCCGAGAGACCCAGTACTTC. Protein sequence: CASSYSIVRETQYF.

This sequence joins TRBV18 and TRBJ2-5, with 7 nucleotides matching TRBD1. V dropped 3 bases and J dropped 2; count of bases not matched to a gene: 9. Germline V lookup: CDR1 KGHSH, CDR2 LQKENI. The CDR3 sequence is 16 residues long. DNA for the CDR3: TGTGCCAGCTCACCCCCTTACGGACAGGTGCAAGAGACCCAGTACTTC. As protein: CASSPPYGQVQETQYF. Full variable domain (rest looked up from reference TRBV18 and TRBJ2-5): NAGVMQNPRHLVRRRGQEARLRCSPMKGHSHVYWYRQLPEEGLKFMVYLQKENIIDESGMPKERFSAEFPKEGPSILRIQQVVRGDSAAYFCASSPPYGQVQETQYFGPGTRLLVL.

The rearrangement uses TRBV4-1 and TRBJ2-7; 8 nucleotides line up with TRBD2. J was trimmed by 2 bases and V by 0 bases; bases with no gene match: 3. CDR3 length equals 15 residues. Germline CDR1 is MGHRA and CDR2 is YSYEKL. CDR3 coding DNA: TGCGCCAGCAGCCAAGATGGAGCGGGGGCCTACGAGCAGTACTTC. Its translation is CASSQDGAGAYEQYF.

The chain combines TRBV6-5 with TRBJ2-6; D is possibly TRBD1 or TRBD2 (5 bases each). Germline assignment: CDR1 MNHEY and CDR2 SVGAGI. This CDR3 comprises 16 residues. V gave up 4 bases and J gave up 0 bases, with 10 bases separating them. The CDR3 sequence: CASSSGTNSGANVLTF. The DNA of the CDR3 is TGTGCCAGCAGTTCCGGGACCAACTCTGGGGCCAACGTCCTGACTTTC.

This clone appeared once. The gene calls are TRBV27 and TRBJ1-1; D is undetermined. Deletions cut 3 bases from V and 1 base from J, with 9 bases between. Per the germline V gene, CDR1 is MNHEY and CDR2 is SMNVEV (reference sequence). This CDR3 comprises 14 residues. The CDR3 sequence is CASSFVSPNTEAFF. The CDR3, as DNA: TGTGCCAGCAGTTTTGTAAGTCCGAACACTGAAGCTTTCTTT.

This clone was recorded once. This chain links TRBV6-1 with TRBJ2-5, with a possible D match to TRBD2 (6 bases). The J call is in doubt because the DNA end fits TRBJ2-7 better. Germline CDR1 reads MNHNS; CDR2 reads SASEGT. The CDR3 length is 12 residues. The CDR3 region has the DNA TGTGCCAGCAGCCGGGAGTTCTACGAGCAGTACTTC. This gives the protein CASSREFYEQYF.

The gene calls are TRBV27 and TRBJ2-1; D perhaps matches TRBD2 (5 bases). The CDR3 covers 15 residues. V lost 6 bases and J 0 bases, leaving 12 bases between the germline ends. Germline lookup yields CDR1 MNHEY and CDR2 SMNVEV (reference sequence). CDR3 in amino acids: CASRPIAFSYNEQFF. CDR3 coding DNA: TGTGCCAGCAGGCCCATAGCGTTCTCCTACAATGAGCAGTTCTTC.

This rearrangement joins TRBV6-5 to TRBJ2-5; D is undetermined. The V gene lost 1 base and the J gene lost 5 bases, with 14 bases spanning the gap. The CDR3 loop spans 15 amino acids. Germline V gene data show CDR1 as MNHEY and CDR2 as SVGAGI. The CDR3 DNA reads TGTGCCAGCAGTTACTGGACCGGTCGGCAGGAGACCCAGTACTTC. Its translation is CASSYWTGRQETQYF.

The chain joins TRBV30 to TRBJ1-4, with 9 bases that match TRBD1. The CDR3 has 14 amino acids. The germline gives CDR1 GTSNPN, CDR2 SVGIG (reference sequence). After removal of 1 base from V and 15 bases from J, the junction contained 12 bases not matched to a gene. CDR3: CAWSGGTGLSEVFF. In nucleotides, the CDR3 is TGTGCCTGGAGTGGGGGGACAGGGCTCTCGGAAGTGTTTTTT.

The J gene is TRBJ1-2, the V gene TRBV29-1; D gene uncertain. V lost 3 bases to trimming and J lost 8 bases, with 10 bases between them. Germline CDR1 is SQVTM and CDR2 is ANQGSEA. The CDR3 is 11 residues long. The CDR3 region has the DNA TGCAGCGTTGAGAGGGCAAAAGGCTACACCTTC. As protein: CSVERAKGYTF.

The CDR3 here is CASVRSTGETQYF. In DNA form, the CDR3 reads TGTGCCAGCGTGAGGTCCACCGGGGAGACCCAGTACTTC. The rearrangement uses TRBV25-1 and TRBJ2-5, with no clear D. Trimming took off 8 bases at V and 5 bases at J, with 15 bases between the two ends. CDR1 and CDR2 from the germline V gene are MGHDK and SYGVNS. This CDR3 region has 13 residues.